Presented here are 20 T cell receptor beta chains from one specimen sequenced in a study of blood T cell repertoires in COVID-19. Only in-frame clones appear in the TCRdb table, and some are missing; sequencing was by immunoSEQ multiplex PCR. The sample has around 60,000 clones; around 90% are singletons. The sequenced sample was peripheral blood. These receptors all come from a man in his forties or fifties with active COVID-19.

The chain couples TRBV28 to TRBJ2-7; TRBD1 matches at 7 bases. CDR1 MDHEN and CDR2 SYDVKM come from the germline V gene. The CDR3 covers 14 residues. V was pared by 2 bases and J by 2 bases, with 3 bases of the junction left unmatched. CDR3 sequence (DNA): TGTGCCAGCAGTTTAAGGGACAGAGCCTACGAGCAGTACTTC. As protein: CASSLRDRAYEQYF.

V is TRBV19 and J is TRBJ1-3; D perhaps matches TRBD1 (6 bases). This CDR3 is 16 amino acids long. Trimming removed 1 base from V and 4 bases from J, with 14 bases in between. Germline values: CDR1 LNHDA, CDR2 SQIVND (reference sequence). CDR3 residues: CASSIAGQYGGNTIYF. Here the CDR3 DNA reads TGTGCCAGTAGTATAGCCGGACAGTATGGAGGAAACACCATATATTTT.

This clone is labeled as medium-sized. The chain employs TRBV5-6 and TRBJ1-5; 10 bases map to TRBD1. After removal of 2 bases from V and 12 bases from J, the junction contained 8 bases not matched to a gene. From germline, CDR1 is SGHDT and CDR2 YYEEEE. The CDR3 extends over 14 amino acids. In DNA form, the CDR3 reads TGTGCCAGCAGCTTTGGACAGGGGGACACCAGCCAGCATTTT. This translates into CASSFGQGDTSQHF.

J is TRBJ2-3 and V is TRBV6-5; 12 bases agree with TRBD2. Per the germline V gene, CDR1 is MNHEY and CDR2 is SVGAGI. This CDR3 is built from 15 residues. The junction had 6 bases not matched to a gene; V was cut back by 4 bases and J by 7 bases. In DNA form, the CDR3 reads TGTGCCAGCAGTTTTACGACTAGCGGGGGATATACGCAGTATTTT. Residues: CASSFTTSGGYTQYF.

V gene TRBV5-1 combines with J gene TRBJ2-1, with 9 bases that match TRBD1. Looked up from germline, CDR1 is SGHRS and CDR2 is YFSETQ. V dropped 2 bases and J dropped 6; count of bases not matched to a gene: 6. The length of the CDR3 is 15 residues. As DNA, the CDR3 is TGCGCCAGCAGCTTAAGGGACAGGGCGGTCAATGAGCAGTTCTTC. It encodes CASSLRDRAVNEQFF.

This clone appeared once. This sequence joins TRBV13 and TRBJ1-2, with TRBD1 as a possible D gene (5 bases). Trimming took 0 bases from V and 8 from J, leaving 7 bases between them. The germline gives CDR1 PRHDT, CDR2 FYEKMQ (reference sequence). The CDR3 runs 12 residues. CDR3 bases: TGTGCCAGCAGCTTAGGGCAGGGAGGCTACACCTTC. Its protein is CASSLGQGGYTF.

With regard to this clone: Other DNA sequences from this sample encode an identical CDR3 as well. The chain uses TRBV11-1 and TRBJ2-3, with 11 bases lining up with TRBD2. Germline lookup yields CDR1 SGHAT and CDR2 FQDESV (reference sequence). The CDR3 contains 16 residues. The junction had 3 bases not matched to a gene; V was cut back by 3 bases and J by 1 base. CDR3 nucleotides: TGTGCCAGCAGCTTTTTGACTAGCGGGGGCACAGATACGCAGTATTTT. Protein product: CASSFLTSGGTDTQYF. The full variable domain, completed using reference TRBV11-1 and TRBJ2-3, is EAEVAQSPRYKITEKSQAVAFWCDPISGHATLYWYRQILGQGPELLVQFQDESVVDDSQLPKDRFSAERLKGVDSTLKIQPAELGDSAMYLCASSFLTSGGTDTQYFGPGTRLTVL.

A single count supports this clone. The chain has TRBV3-1 (or the pseudogene TRBV3-2) and TRBJ1-2; 12 positions agree with TRBD1. This CDR3 has 16 amino acids. Germline lookup yields CDR1 LGHDT and CDR2 YNNKEL (reference sequence). V shed 1 base, J shed 2 bases, and the junction held 2 bases outside the gene matches. The CDR3 loop is CASSQVGTGGNYGYTF. DNA for the CDR3: TGTGCCAGCAGCCAAGTCGGGACAGGGGGCAACTATGGCTACACCTTC.

The sample holds one count of this clone. The V call is TRBV5-6, the J call TRBJ1-4, with D perhaps TRBD1 (6 bases). V dropped 2 bases and J dropped 1 base, with 15 bases sitting between them. The CDR3 consists of 17 residues. The germline CDR1 and CDR2 sequences are SGHDT and YYEEEE. The CDR3 nucleotides are TGTGCCAGCAGCTTTCTCCTACAGGGCCGAACTAATGAAAAACTGTTTTTT. It encodes CASSFLLQGRTNEKLFF.

The chain couples TRBV7-8 to TRBJ2-3, with 8 bases fitting TRBD2. There are 15 residues in the CDR3. V gave up 6 bases and J gave up 0 bases; unmatched junction bases: 5. Germline CDR1 SGHVS, CDR2 FQNEAQ. CDR3 DNA: TGTGCCAGCAGAAGGACTAGCCGAAGCACAGATACGCAGTATTTT. It is translated as CASRRTSRSTDTQYF.

For this clone: The germline gene is not matched at one end of the junction; a read error may be the cause. The V call is TRBV29-1, the J call TRBJ2-3; 8 nucleotides match TRBD2. This CDR3 is built from 11 residues. Per the germline V gene, CDR1 is SQVTM and CDR2 is ANQGSEA. CDR3 DNA sequence: TGCAGCGTTGCCTCTGTGCGGGGGGCGGATTTT. It yields the protein CSVASVRGADF.

This chain joins TRBV18 and TRBJ1-3; 7 bases line up with TRBD1. CDR1 is KGHSH, CDR2 LQKENI, per germline. Trimming at V came to 3 bases and at J to 4 bases, leaving 3 bases not matched to a gene. CDR3 size: 14 residues. This CDR3 is CASSPGQLGNTIYF. CDR3 nucleotide sequence: TGTGCCAGCTCACCGGGACAGCTCGGAAACACCATATATTTT. Together with reference TRBV18 and TRBJ1-3, the CDR3 gives the full variable domain: NAGVMQNPRHLVRRRGQEARLRCSPMKGHSHVYWYRQLPEEGLKFMVYLQKENIIDESGMPKERFSAEFPKEGPSILRIQQVVRGDSAAYFCASSPGQLGNTIYFGEGSWLTVV.

This chain connects TRBV12-5 to TRBJ1-3; no clear D gene. Trimming pared 2 bases from V and 0 bases from J, leaving 11 bases between. From germline, CDR1 is LGHNT and CDR2 FRNRAP. CDR3 length: 16 amino acids. In DNA form, the CDR3 reads TGTGCTAGTGGTTTGACCCTATACAGCTCTGGAAACACCATATATTTT. It yields the protein CASGLTLYSSGNTIYF.

This chain links TRBV6-6 with TRBJ1-1; 7 bases line up with TRBD1. Germline V gives CDR1 MNHNY, CDR2 SVGAGI (reference sequence). Trimming at V came to 6 bases and at J to 0 bases, leaving 10 bases not matched to a gene. CDR3 length: 16 residues. Written as DNA, the CDR3 is TGTGCCAGCAGAGGGGGCGGATTAGGCATGAACACTGAAGCTTTCTTT. It codes for CASRGGGLGMNTEAFF.

V is TRBV29-1 and J is TRBJ1-1; TRBD1 is a possible D gene (6 bases). This CDR3 contains 13 residues. CDR1 and CDR2 (germline): SQVTM, ANQGSEA. The V and J ends lost 6 bases and 0 bases respectively, with 11 bases between them. Here the CDR3 reads CSVNRVMNTEAFF. The DNA of the CDR3 is TGCAGCGTGAACAGGGTCATGAACACTGAAGCTTTCTTT.

V usage is TRBV30 and J usage is TRBJ2-7, with 8 bases lining up with TRBD2. The CDR3 contains 13 residues. V was pared by 2 bases and J by 3 bases, with 3 bases of the junction left unmatched. Germline V gene lookup returns CDR1 GTSNPN and CDR2 SVGIG (reference sequence). In DNA form, the CDR3 reads TGTGCCTGGAGTAGCGGGGGATACTACGAGCAGTACTTC. It translates to CAWSSGGYYEQYF.

The chain links TRBV3-1 (or the pseudogene TRBV3-2) to TRBJ1-2; D is unclear. The CDR3 consists of 15 residues. Trimming took off 0 bases at V and 2 bases at J, with 10 bases between the two ends. The germline gives CDR1 LGHDT, CDR2 YNNKEL (reference sequence). CDR3 protein: CASSQDDRGNYGYTF. As DNA, the CDR3 is TGTGCCAGCAGCCAAGACGATCGGGGAAACTATGGCTACACCTTC.

The chain combines TRBV27 with TRBJ1-2; D possibly corresponds to TRBD1 (5 bases). V was trimmed by 5 bases and J by 8 bases, leaving 15 bases between them. This CDR3 is 13 amino acids long. The V gene's germline CDR1 is MNHEY and CDR2 SMNVEV (reference sequence). CDR3 protein: CASSARRGGGYTF. The DNA for the CDR3 is TGTGCCAGCAGTGCCCGGAGGGGCGGGGGCTACACCTTC.

V and J are TRBV25-1 and TRBJ2-3; 7 bases map to TRBD1. The CDR3 extends over 14 amino acids. Germline V gives CDR1 MGHDK, CDR2 SYGVNS. The trim removed 3 bases at V and 4 bases at J, leaving 4 bases unmatched. CDR3 sequence: CASSERTGADTQYF. The CDR3 DNA is TGTGCCAGCAGTGAGCGTACAGGGGCAGATACGCAGTATTTT.

The chain recombines TRBV5-1 with TRBJ1-2; no firm D call. This CDR3 is built from 12 residues. The V gene's germline CDR1 is SGHRS and CDR2 YFSETQ. The V end lost 2 bases, the J end lost 8 bases, and 10 bases lay between the germline ends. CDR3 coding DNA: TGCGCCAGCAGCTTCGAGGGCGCGGGCTACACCTTC. This sequence encodes CASSFEGAGYTF.